The clone carrying this T cell receptor (beta chain) was seen repeatedly, ten times or more. Its antigen remains unknown. Exclusion of patients followed from uncontrolled infection, other autoimmune disease, pregnancy or lactation. Each diagnosis was grounded in clinical symptoms, serum thyroxine and TRAb, thyroid ultrasound, and orbital computed tomography. The data were taken from a study of T cells in Graves' hyperthyroidism and ophthalmopathy. The investigators amplified TCR beta CDR3 regions from RNA transcripts. First-round RT-PCR of the TCR CDR3 relied on the HTBI primer set. One entry per CDR3 protein, called by TCRdb with MiXCR from the multiplex PCR reads. The data show hundreds of thousands of distinct CDR3 sequences, with under 15% seen just once and roughly 33% held by the top ten. Germline-derived CDR1 and CDR2 are LGHDT and YNNKEL (reference sequence). V lost 1 base and J lost 6, with 6 bases in between. The CDR3 length is 12 residues.

Notes on the study in general: Ophthalmopathy got predicted by the model a median about 6.5 months before its onset.

This receptor was obtained from a woman aged 25 to 39 with Graves' hyperthyroidism. This chain connects TRBV3-1 to TRBJ1-1; D remains ambiguous. Sample: blood. The CDR3 region has the DNA TGTGCCAGCAGCCAAGTGGGCTCTGAAGCTTTCTTT. As protein: CASSQVGSEAFF.